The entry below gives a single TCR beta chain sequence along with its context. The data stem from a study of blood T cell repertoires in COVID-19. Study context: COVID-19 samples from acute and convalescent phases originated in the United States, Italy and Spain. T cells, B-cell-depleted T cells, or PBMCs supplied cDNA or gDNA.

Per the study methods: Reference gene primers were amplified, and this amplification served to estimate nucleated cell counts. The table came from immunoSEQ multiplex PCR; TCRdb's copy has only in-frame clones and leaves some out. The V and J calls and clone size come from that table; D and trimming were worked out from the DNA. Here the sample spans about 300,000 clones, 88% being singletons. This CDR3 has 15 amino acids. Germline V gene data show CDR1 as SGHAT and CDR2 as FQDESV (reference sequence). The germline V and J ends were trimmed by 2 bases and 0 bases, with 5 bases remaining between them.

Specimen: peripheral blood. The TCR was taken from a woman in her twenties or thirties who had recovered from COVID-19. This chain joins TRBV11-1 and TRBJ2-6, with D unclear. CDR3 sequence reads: CASSLQDSGANVLTF. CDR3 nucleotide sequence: TGTGCCAGCAGCTTACAGGACTCTGGGGCCAACGTCCTGACTTTC.